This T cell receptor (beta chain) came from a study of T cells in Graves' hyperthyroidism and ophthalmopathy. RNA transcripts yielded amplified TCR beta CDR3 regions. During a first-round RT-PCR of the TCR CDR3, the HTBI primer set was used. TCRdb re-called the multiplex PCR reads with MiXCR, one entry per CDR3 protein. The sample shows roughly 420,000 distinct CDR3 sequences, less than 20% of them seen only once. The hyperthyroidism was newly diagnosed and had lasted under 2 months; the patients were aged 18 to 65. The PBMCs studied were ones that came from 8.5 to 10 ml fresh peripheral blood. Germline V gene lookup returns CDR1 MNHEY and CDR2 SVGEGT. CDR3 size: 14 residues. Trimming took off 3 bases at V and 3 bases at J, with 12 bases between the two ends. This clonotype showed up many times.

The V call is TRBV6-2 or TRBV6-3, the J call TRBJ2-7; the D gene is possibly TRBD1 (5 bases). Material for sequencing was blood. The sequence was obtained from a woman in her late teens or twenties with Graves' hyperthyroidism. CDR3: CASSYPLRDYEQYF. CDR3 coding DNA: TGTGCCAGCAGTTATCCCCTCAGGGACTACGAGCAGTACTTC.